This TCR beta chain is from a study of graft-versus-host responses after intestinal transplantation. Study background: Induction with anti-thymocyte globulin, then tacrolimus and steroids for about 3 years, was given to all recipients. General study points: Individuals carrying graft-donor T cell macrochimerism showed high graft-versus-host to host-versus-graft clonal ratios in allografts. The marrow of recipients harbored GvH clones, and ileum or blood showed some of them first. There was an association between peak levels of circulating GvH clones and early post-transplant HvG declines.

Libraries were prepared by immunoSEQ multiplex PCR; TCRdb keeps only in-frame clonotypes and omits some of them. The repertoire holds around 110,000 clones, roughly 89% seen once, with around 0.76% in the top ten. With respect to this clone: Its antigen remains unidentified.

V was pared by 0 bases and J by 4 bases, with 7 bases between. CDR1 and CDR2 from the germline V gene are SGDLS and YYNGEE. This CDR3 has 14 residues. The chain links TRBV9 to TRBJ1-4, with D uncertain. The TCR was taken from a human donor who was the organ donor for an intestinal transplant. The source material was unstimulated CD4+ T cells sorted from spleen or lymph node cells, sampled before transplant. The CDR3 loop is CASSVAQLNEKLFF. For the CDR3, the DNA is TGTGCCAGCAGCGTAGCCCAGCTTAATGAAAAACTGTTTTTT.